This T cell receptor (beta chain) was identified during a study of blood T cell repertoires in COVID-19. Assay: immunoSEQ multiplex PCR; the TCRdb copy retains only in-frame clones and omits some. The sample carries approximately 180,000 clones, over 75% recorded once. Trimming cost V 2 bases and J 4 bases, with 6 bases left between them. This CDR3 comprises 12 residues. Ages ranged from about 18 to 90 years, with residence in some 25 US areas. The sequenced material came from PBMCs or T cells enriched from blood (not recorded which). This TCR was recovered from a human donor with acute COVID-19. The donor label of this sample is uncertain. The rearrangement uses TRBV23-1 and TRBJ2-7; perhaps TRBD2 as D (5 bases). TRBV23-1 is flagged as an ORF with uncertain function. The CDR3 bases are TGCGCCAGCAGTCAACCGGGGTACGAGCAGTACTTC. Encoded protein: CASSQPGYEQYF.